These T cell receptor beta chains were read from a single sample in a study of blood T cells in healthy people across ages. TCRdb ran MiXCR on the 5' RACE reads and lists one entry per CDR3 protein. Found here are 550,000 to 800,000 distinct CDR3 sequences, around 20% of them singletons; the top ten hold 3% to 4%. Sequencing was performed on blood. The receptors here all came from a man between 65 and 85 years old in good health. Each CDR3 is given with its conserved first and last residue. D genes are given only for firm matches. Expanded clones get a size class; other rows say once, few or many, or leave the size out.

V: TRBV28; size: NA; D: NA; J: TRBJ1-2; CDR3: CASGGYGYTF; DNA: TGTGCCAGCGGTGGATATGGCTACACCTTC
V: TRBV13; size: NA; D: NA; J: TRBJ2-4; CDR3: CASSSSDKGPAKNIQYF; DNA: TGTGCCAGCAGCTCGAGCGATAAGGGGCCGGCCAAAAACATTCAGTACTTC
V: TRBV7-9; size: NA; D: NA; J: TRBJ2-5; CDR3: CASSYPRGSEETQYF; DNA: TGTGCCAGCAGCTACCCAAGGGGGTCCGAAGAGACCCAGTACTTC
V: TRBV7-7; size: few; D: NA; J: TRBJ2-5; CDR3: CASSLLGKGEQYF; DNA: TGTGCTAGCAGCCTATTAGGGAAAGGGGAGCAGTACTTC
V: TRBV7-6; size: many; D: TRBD2; J: TRBJ2-5; CDR3: CASSLTPVSGEETQYF; DNA: TGTGCCAGCAGCTTAACGCCGGTTAGCGGGGAGGAGACCCAGTACTTC
V: TRBV15; size: few; D: NA; J: TRBJ1-1; CDR3: CATSRTENTEAFF; DNA: TGTGCCACCAGCAGAACAGAGAACACTGAAGCTTTCTTT
V: TRBV28; size: NA; D: NA; J: TRBJ2-7; CDR3: CASRIKGYEQYF; DNA: TGTGCCAGCAGAATTAAGGGGTACGAGCAGTACTTC
V: TRBV27; size: few; D: TRBD1; J: TRBJ1-5; CDR3: CASRGQGAANQPQHF; DNA: TGTGCCAGCAGGGGACAGGGGGCGGCAAATCAGCCCCAGCATTTT
V: TRBV12-3/TRBV12-4; size: NA; D: NA; J: TRBJ2-5; CDR3: CASSLNRLETQYF; DNA: TGTGCCAGCAGTTTAAACAGACTAGAGACCCAGTACTTC
V: TRBV7-9; size: few; D: TRBD1; J: TRBJ2-5; CDR3: CASSLGTGSETQYF; DNA: TGTGCCAGCAGCTTAGGGACAGGGTCAGAGACCCAGTACTTC
V: TRBV25-1; size: NA; D: NA; J: TRBJ2-7; CDR3: CASSDTQGWIYEQYF; DNA: TGTGCCAGCAGTGACACACAGGGTTGGATCTACGAGCAGTACTTC
V: TRBV6-6; size: many; D: NA; J: TRBJ2-7; CDR3: CASSYRGSQYF; DNA: TGTGCCAGCAGTTACAGGGGATCACAGTACTTC
V: TRBV9; size: few; D: NA; J: TRBJ1-4; CDR3: CASSTESGPVNEKLFF; DNA: TGTGCCAGCAGCACCGAAAGTGGGCCGGTAAATGAAAAACTGTTTTTT
V: TRBV29-1; size: NA; D: NA; J: TRBJ1-1; CDR3: CSVSGNEAFF; DNA: TGCAGCGTTTCGGGGAATGAAGCTTTCTTT
V: TRBV5-4; size: few; D: NA; J: TRBJ2-7; CDR3: CASSSANRGVREQYF; DNA: TGTGCCAGCAGCTCCGCAAATAGGGGGGTACGCGAGCAGTACTTC
V: TRBV6-6; size: few; D: TRBD2; J: TRBJ2-5; CDR3: CASRSGLAGVETQYF; DNA: TGTGCCAGCAGGTCGGGACTAGCGGGAGTAGAGACCCAGTACTTC